This TCR beta chain derives from a study of cytomegalovirus exposure and HLA in healthy donors. The PCR had 60 Vbeta and 13 Jbeta primers. Clones were read by immunoSEQ multiplex PCR, and TCRdb kept only the in-frame ones, dropping some. Among some 130,000 clones listed, approximately 84% were seen once. There are a few counts of this clone. Different DNA sequences within this sample yield the same CDR3. From germline, CDR1 is MNHEY and CDR2 SVGAGI. Germline trimming cut 5 bases from V and 4 bases from J; bases unmatched to any gene: 1. CDR3 length: 12 amino acids. Material for sequencing was PBMCs. The rearrangement links TRBV6-5 to TRBJ1-1, with 7 nucleotides matching TRBD1. The receptor comes from a boy aged 2 to 10 in good health and CMV-seronegative. The CDR3 loop is CASSPGGTEAFF. CDR3 DNA: TGTGCCAGCAGTCCAGGGGGCACTGAAGCTTTCTTT.